The rows below give T cell receptor beta chains drawn from one sample of a study of cytomegalovirus exposure and HLA in healthy donors. Using immunoSEQ multiplex PCR, the repertoire was profiled, and TCRdb retains in-frame clones only, with some absent. The sample has 120,000 to 150,000 clones, approximately 80% seen once. The sequencing sample was made of PBMCs. Every receptor here comes from a woman in her thirties or forties in good health and CMV-seropositive. CDR3s include the opening cysteine and the closing phenylalanine or tryptophan. The D gene is left open where the match is weak. Where a row states a size, it is once, few, many or the class of an expanded clone; other rows omit it.

j_call clone_size d_call v_call cdr3_nt cdr3_aa
TRBJ1-4 - - TRBV6-5 TGTGCCAGCAGTTACCTCCCCGCCTCGGGGGAACTGTTTTTT CASSYLPASGELFF
TRBJ2-7 - TRBD1 TRBV29-1 TGCAGCGCCCTACAGACAGGGCCCCCGGCCGAGCAGTACTTC CSALQTGPPAEQYF
TRBJ2-7 - - TRBV27 TGTGCCAGCAGCAGGGGCTACGAGCAGTACTTC CASSRGYEQYF
TRBJ2-7 - - TRBV7-9 TGTGCCAGCAGCCGTAGTATGGGGGCGTTCGAGCAGTACTTC CASSRSMGAFEQYF
TRBJ2-7 few - TRBV4-2 TGTGCCAGCAGCCAAGAAGGGGGGGGCGCTTCCGACGAGCAGTACTTC CASSQEGGGASDEQYF
TRBJ2-7 - TRBD1 TRBV7-9 TGTGCCAGCAGCTCGGGACAGCCCTACGAGCAGTACTTC CASSSGQPYEQYF
TRBJ2-2 - TRBD2 TRBV2 TGTGCCAGCAGAAGAGCGGGAGAGTACACCGGGGAGCTGTTTTTT CASRRAGEYTGELFF
TRBJ1-1 - TRBD1 TRBV29-1 TGCAGCGTTTGTAAACAGGGGAACACTGAAGCCTTCTTT CSVCKQGNTEAFF
TRBJ1-4 - - TRBV27 TGTGCCAGCAGTTTAAATCCAGGTGGCGAAAAACTGTTTTTT CASSLNPGGEKLFF
TRBJ2-5 - TRBD1 TRBV5-1 TGCGCCAGCAGCGTACAGGGGGACAAGTACCAAGAGACCCAGTACTTC CASSVQGDKYQETQYF
TRBJ2-6 - - TRBV5-5 TGTGCCAGCAGCTCCCTTCCAGGGGCAGGGGCCAACGTCCTGACTTTC CASSSLPGAGANVLTF
TRBJ2-5 - - TRBV11-2 TGTGCCAGCAGCTTAGGGGGACTAAAACAGGGGGCCCAGTACTTC CASSLGGLKQGAQYF
TRBJ2-6 - TRBD2 TRBV4-2 TGTGCCAGCAGCCAATTCTTAGCGGGGGGCGCTGGGGCCAACGTCCTGACTTTC CASSQFLAGGAGANVLTF
TRBJ1-2 - - TRBV4-1 TGCGCCAGCAGCCAAGAGGGACATCTCGGCTACACCTTC CASSQEGHLGYTF
TRBJ2-1 once TRBD2 TRBV7-8 TGTGCCAGCAGCATAGGGACTAGCGGGTACAATGAGCAGTTCTTC CASSIGTSGYNEQFF
TRBJ1-2 few - TRBV4-2 TGTGCCAGCAGCAAAGACCTTACTAACTATGGCTACACCTTC CASSKDLTNYGYTF
TRBJ2-5 - TRBD2 TRBV6-1 TGTGCCAGCAGGGGATATGGGACTAGCGGAGAGACCCAGTACTTC CASRGYGTSGETQYF
TRBJ2-3 - - TRBV4-1 TGCGCCAGCAGCCAAGATTGGGGCCAGGAGGATACGCAGTATTTT CASSQDWGQEDTQYF
TRBJ1-6 few TRBD1 TRBV5-6 TGTGCCAGCAGCTTGACAGGGGATTCACCCCTCCACTTT CASSLTGDSPLHF
TRBJ2-3 - TRBD2 TRBV9 TGTGCCAGCAGCGTAAGGGCTAGCGGGACTAGCACAGATACGCAGTATTTT CASSVRASGTSTDTQYF
TRBJ1-2 - - TRBV14 TGTGCCAGCAGCCAAGAGGAGACGTATGGCTACACCTTC CASSQEETYGYTF
TRBJ2-7 - TRBD2 TRBV10-3 TGTGCCATCCGAGCGACTAGCGGGGGTTCCTACGAGCAGTACTTC CAIRATSGGSYEQYF
TRBJ1-5 - - TRBV2 TGTGCCAGCACCGAGGCAGCAAATCAGCCCCAGCATTTT CASTEAANQPQHF
TRBJ2-4 - TRBD1 TRBV5-1 TGCGCCAGCAGCCCGGGACAGGGGAACATTCAGTACTTC CASSPGQGNIQYF
TRBJ2-5 - - TRBV5-4 TGTGCCAGCAGCTCCGGAGAGACCCAGTACTTC CASSSGETQYF
TRBJ2-7 - TRBD1 TRBV7-9 TGTTCCAGCAGCTTAGGGACAGGGTCCTACGAGCAGTACTTC CSSSLGTGSYEQYF